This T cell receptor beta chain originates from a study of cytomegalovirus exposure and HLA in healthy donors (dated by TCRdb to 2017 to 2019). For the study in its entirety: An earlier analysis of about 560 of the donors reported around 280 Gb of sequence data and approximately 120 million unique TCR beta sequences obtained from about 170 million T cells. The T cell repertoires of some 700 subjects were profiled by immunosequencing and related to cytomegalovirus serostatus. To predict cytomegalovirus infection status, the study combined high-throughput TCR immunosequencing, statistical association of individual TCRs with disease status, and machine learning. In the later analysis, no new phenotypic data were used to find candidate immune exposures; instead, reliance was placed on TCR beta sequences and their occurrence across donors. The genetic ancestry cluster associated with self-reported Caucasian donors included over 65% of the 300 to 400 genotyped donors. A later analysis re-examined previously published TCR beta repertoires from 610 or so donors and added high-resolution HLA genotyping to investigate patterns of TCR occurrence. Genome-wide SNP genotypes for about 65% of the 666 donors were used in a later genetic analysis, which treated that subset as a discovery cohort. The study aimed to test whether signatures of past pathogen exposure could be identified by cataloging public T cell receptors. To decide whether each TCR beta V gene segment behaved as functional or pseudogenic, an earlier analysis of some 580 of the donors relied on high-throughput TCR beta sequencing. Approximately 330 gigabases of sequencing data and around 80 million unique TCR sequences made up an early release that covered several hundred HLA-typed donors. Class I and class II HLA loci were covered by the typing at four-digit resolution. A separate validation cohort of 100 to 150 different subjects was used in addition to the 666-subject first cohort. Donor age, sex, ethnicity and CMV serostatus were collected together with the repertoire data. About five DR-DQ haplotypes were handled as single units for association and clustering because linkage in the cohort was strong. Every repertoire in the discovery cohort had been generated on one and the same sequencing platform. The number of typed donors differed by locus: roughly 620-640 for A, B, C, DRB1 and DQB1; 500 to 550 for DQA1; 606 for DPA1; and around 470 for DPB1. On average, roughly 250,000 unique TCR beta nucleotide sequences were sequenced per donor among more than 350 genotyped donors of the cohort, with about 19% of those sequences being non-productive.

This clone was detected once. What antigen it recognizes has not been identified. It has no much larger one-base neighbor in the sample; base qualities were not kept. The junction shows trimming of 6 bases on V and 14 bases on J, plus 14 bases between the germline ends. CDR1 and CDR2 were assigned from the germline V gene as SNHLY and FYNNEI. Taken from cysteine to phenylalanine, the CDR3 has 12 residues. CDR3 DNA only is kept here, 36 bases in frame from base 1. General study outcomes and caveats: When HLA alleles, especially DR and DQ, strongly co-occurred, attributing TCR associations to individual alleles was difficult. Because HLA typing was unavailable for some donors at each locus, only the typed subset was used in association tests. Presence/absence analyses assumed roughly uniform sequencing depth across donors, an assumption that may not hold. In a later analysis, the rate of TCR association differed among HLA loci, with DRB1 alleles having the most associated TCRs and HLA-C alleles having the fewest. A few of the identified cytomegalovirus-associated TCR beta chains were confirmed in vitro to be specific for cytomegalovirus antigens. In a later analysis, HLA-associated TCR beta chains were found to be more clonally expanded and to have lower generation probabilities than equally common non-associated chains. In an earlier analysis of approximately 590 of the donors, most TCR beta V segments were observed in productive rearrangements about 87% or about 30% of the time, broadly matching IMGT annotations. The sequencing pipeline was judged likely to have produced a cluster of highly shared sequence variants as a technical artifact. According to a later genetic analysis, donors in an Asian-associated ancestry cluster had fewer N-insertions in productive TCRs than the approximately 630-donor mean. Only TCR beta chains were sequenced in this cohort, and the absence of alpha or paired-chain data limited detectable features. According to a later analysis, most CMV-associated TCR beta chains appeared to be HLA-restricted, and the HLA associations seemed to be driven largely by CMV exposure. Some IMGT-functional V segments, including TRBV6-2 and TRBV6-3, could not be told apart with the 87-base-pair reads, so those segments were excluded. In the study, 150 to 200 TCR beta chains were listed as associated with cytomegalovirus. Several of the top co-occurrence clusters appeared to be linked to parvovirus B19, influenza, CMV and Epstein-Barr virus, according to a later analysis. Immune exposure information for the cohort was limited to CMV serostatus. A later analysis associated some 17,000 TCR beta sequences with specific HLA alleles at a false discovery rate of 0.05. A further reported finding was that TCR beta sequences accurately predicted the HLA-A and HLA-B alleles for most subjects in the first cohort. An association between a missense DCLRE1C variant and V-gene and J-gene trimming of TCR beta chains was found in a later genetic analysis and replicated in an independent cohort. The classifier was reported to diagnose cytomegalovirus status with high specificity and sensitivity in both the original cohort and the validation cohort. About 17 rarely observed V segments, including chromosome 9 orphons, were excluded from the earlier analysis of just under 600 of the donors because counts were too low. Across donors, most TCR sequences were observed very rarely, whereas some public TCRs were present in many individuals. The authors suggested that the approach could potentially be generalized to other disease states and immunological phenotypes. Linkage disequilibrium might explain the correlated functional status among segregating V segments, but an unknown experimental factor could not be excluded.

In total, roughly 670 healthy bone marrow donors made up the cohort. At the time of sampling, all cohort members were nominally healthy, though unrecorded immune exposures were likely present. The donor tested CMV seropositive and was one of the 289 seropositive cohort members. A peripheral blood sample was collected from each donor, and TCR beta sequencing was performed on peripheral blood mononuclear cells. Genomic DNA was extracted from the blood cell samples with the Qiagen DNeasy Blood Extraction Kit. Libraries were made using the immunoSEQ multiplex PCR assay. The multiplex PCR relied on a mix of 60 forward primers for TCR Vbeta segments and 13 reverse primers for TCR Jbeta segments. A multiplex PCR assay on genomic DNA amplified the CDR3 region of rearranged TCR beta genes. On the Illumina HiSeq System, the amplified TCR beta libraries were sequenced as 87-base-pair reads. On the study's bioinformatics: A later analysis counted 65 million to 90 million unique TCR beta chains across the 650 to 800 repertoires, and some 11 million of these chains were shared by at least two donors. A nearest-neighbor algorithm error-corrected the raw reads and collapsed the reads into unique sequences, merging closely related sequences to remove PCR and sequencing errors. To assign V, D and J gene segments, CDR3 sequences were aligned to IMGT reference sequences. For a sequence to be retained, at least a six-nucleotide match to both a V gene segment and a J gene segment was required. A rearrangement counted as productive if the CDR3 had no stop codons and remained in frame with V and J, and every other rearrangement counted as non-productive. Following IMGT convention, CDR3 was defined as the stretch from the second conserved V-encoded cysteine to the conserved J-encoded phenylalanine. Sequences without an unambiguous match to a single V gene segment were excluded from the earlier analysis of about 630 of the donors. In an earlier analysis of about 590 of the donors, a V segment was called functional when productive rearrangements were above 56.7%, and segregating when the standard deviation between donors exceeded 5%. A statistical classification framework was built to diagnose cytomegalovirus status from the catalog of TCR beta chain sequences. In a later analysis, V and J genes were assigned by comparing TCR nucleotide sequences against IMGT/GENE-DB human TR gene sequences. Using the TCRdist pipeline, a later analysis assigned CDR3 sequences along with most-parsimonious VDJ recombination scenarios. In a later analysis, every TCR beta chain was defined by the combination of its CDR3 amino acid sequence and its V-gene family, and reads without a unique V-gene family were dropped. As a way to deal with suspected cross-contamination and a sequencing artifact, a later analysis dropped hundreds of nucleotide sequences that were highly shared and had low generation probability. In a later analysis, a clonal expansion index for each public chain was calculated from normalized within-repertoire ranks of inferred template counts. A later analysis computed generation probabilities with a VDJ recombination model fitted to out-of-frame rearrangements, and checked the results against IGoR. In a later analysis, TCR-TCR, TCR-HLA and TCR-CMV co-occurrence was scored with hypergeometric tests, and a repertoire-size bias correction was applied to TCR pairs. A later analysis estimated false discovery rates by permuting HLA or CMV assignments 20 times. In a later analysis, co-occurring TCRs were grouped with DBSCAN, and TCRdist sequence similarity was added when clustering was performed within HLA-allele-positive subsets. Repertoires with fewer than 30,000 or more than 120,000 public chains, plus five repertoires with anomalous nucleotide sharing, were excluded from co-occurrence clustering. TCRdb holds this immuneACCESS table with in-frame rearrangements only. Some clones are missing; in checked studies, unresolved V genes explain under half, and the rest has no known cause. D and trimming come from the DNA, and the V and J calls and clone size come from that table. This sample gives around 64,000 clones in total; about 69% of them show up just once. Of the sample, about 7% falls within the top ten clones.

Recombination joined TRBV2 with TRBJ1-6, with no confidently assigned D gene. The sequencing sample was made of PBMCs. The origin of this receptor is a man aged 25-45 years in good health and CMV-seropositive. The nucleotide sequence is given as TGTGCCAGCAGGGCGGGTATTGAGGCCCTCCACTTT. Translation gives CASRAGIEALHF.